The next 2 T cell receptor beta chains were all read from a single sample in a study of Ad26.COV2.S vaccination and SARS-CoV-2 variants. As for treatment: about 20 received Ad26.COV2.S at low or high dose, single or two shots; about 5 received placebo; per-sample allocation not given. Material that was analyzed had been drawn on day 63 after the first vaccine or placebo injection. Produced via immunoSEQ multiplex PCR; TCRdb's table is partial and in-frame only. The profile shows around 300,000 clones, roughly 90% of them singletons. The sample in question was peripheral blood, obtained in a trial of Ad26.COV2.S vaccine versus placebo. These receptors were obtained from a person between 18 and 65 years old who received the Ad26.COV2.S COVID-19 vaccine or a placebo.

V usage is TRBV5-6 and J usage is TRBJ2-7; 10 positions match TRBD1. The V and J ends lost 5 bases and 6 bases, in that order; junction bases with no gene match: 8. Per the germline V gene, CDR1 is SGHDT and CDR2 is YYEEEE. The CDR3 sequence is 14 residues long. CDR3 DNA: TGTGCCAGCAGGCTATGGGACAGGGGAAGCGAGCAGTACTTC. Translated, it gives CASRLWDRGSEQYF.

The chain carries TRBV6-1 and TRBJ1-5, with 8 bases that match TRBD1. Germline values: CDR1 MNHNS, CDR2 SASEGT. This CDR3 is 16 amino acids long. After removal of 4 bases from V and 5 bases from J, the junction contained 10 bases not matched to a gene. CDR3 amino acids: CASSVPGGVSDQPQHF. Here the CDR3 DNA reads TGTGCCAGCAGTGTTCCAGGGGGCGTTTCGGATCAGCCCCAGCATTTT.